The present T cell receptor beta chain was sequenced within a study of cytomegalovirus exposure and HLA in healthy donors. Overall study findings and caveats: Reportedly, HLA-A and HLA-B alleles of most subjects were accurately predicted from TCR beta.

Regarding this clone: Its antigen is still unknown.

PCR employed 60 Vbeta and 13 Jbeta primers. TCRdb keeps only in-frame clones here, not all; method: immunoSEQ multiplex PCR. The table shows some 180,000 clones, with more than 75% occurring only once. Germline loops: CDR1 GTSNPN, CDR2 SVGIG (reference sequence). The CDR3 is made up of 16 amino acids. The sequence was obtained from a young man in good health and CMV-seropositive. Sequencing input: PBMCs. The V gene is TRBV30, the J gene TRBJ1-2; a weak D match, TRBD1 (5 bases). The CDR3 is CAATWRGAGGNYGYTF. CDR3 DNA: TGTGCTGCGACCTGGAGGGGCGCAGGCGGGAACTATGGCTACACCTTC. The whole variable domain, filled in from reference TRBV30 and TRBJ1-2, reads SQTIHQWPATLVQPVGSPLSLECTVEGTSNPNLYWYRQAAGRGLQLLFYSVGIGQISSEVPQNLSASRPQDRQFILSSKKLLLSDSGFYLCAATWRGAGGNYGYTFGSGTRLTVV.